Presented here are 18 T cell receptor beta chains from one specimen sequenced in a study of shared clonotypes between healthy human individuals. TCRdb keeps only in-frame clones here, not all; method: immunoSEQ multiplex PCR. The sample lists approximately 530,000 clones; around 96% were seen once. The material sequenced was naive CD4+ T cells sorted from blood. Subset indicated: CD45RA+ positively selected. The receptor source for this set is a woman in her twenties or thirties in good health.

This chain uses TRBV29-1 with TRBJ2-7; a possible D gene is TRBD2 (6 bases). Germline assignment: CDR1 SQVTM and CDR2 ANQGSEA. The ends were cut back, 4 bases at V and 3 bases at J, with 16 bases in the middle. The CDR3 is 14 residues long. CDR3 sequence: CSVVGRLGGYEQYF. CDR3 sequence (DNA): TGCAGCGTTGTGGGGAGGCTGGGGGGCTACGAGCAGTACTTC.

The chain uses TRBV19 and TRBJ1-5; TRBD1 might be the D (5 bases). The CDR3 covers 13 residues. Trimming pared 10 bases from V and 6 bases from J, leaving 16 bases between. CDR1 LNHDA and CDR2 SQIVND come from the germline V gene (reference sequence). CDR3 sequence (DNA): TGTGCCACCGACGGGGGGACGGCTCAGCCCCAGCATTTT. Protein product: CATDGGTAQPQHF.

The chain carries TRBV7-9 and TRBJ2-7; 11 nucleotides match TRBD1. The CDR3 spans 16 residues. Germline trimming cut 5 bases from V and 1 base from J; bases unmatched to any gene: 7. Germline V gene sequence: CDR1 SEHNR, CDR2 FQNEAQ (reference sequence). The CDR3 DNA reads TGTGCCAGCAGCCTAACCGGGACAGGGGGTTCCTACGAGCAGTACTTC. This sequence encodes CASSLTGTGGSYEQYF.

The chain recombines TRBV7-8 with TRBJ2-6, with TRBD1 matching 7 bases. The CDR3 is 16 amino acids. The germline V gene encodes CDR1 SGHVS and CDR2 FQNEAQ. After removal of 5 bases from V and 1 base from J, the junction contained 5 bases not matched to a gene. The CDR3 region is CASSTPTGSGANVLTF. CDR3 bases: TGTGCCAGCAGCACCCCGACAGGGTCTGGGGCCAACGTCCTGACTTTC.

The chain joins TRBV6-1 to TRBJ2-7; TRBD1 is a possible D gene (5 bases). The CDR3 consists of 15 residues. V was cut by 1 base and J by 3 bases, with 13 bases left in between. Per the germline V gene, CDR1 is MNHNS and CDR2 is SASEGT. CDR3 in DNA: TGTGCCAGCAGTGAAGTTCGTAGGGGATACTACGAGCAGTACTTC. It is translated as CASSEVRRGYYEQYF.

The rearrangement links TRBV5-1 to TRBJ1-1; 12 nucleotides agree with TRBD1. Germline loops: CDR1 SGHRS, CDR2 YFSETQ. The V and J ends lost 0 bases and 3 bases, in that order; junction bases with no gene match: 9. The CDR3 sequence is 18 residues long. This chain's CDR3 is CASSLAGTGGSIDTEAFF. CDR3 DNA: TGCGCCAGCAGCTTGGCCGGGACAGGGGGCTCGATAGACACTGAAGCTTTCTTT.

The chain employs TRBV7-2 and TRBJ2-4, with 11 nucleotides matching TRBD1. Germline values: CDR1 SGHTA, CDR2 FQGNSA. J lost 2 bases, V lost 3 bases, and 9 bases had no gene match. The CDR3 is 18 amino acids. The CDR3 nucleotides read TGTGCCAGCAGCTTGGGTCCCCGGACAGGGGGCACCAAAAACATTCAGTACTTC. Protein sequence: CASSLGPRTGGTKNIQYF.

The CDR3, as DNA: TGTGCCAGCAGCGTAGGGAATAGCGGGAGAAGATCCTACAATGAGCAGTTCTTC. Translation gives CASSVGNSGRRSYNEQFF. This chain joins TRBV9 and TRBJ2-1; 9 nucleotides match TRBD2. This CDR3 is built from 18 residues. V was clipped by 0 bases and J by 1 base; unmatched bases: 8. CDR1 and CDR2 (germline): SGDLS, YYNGEE.

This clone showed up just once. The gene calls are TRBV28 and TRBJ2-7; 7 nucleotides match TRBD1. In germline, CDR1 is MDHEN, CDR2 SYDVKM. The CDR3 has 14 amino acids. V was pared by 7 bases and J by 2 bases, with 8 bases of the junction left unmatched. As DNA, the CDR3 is TGTGCCAGCACCTCGGGACAGACAACCTACGAGCAGTACTTC. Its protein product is CASTSGQTTYEQYF.

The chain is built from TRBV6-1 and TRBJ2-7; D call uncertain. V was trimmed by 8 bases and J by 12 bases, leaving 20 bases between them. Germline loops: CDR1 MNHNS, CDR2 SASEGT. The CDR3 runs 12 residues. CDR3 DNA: TGTGCCAGCGTCGGTGGCCCGAGCGCGGTGTACTTC. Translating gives CASVGGPSAVYF.

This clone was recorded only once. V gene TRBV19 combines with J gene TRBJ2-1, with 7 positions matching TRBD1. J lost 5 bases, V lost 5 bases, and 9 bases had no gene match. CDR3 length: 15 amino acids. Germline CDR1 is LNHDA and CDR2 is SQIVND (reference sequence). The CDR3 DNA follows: TGTGCCAGTAGTTACCATGGGACAGCGAACAATGAGCAGTTCTTC. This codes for CASSYHGTANNEQFF.

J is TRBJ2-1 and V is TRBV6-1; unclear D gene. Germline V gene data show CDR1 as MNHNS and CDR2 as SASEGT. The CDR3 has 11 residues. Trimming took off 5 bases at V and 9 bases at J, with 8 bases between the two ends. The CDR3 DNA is TGTGCCAGCAGTATTTGGGGTGAGCAGTTCTTC. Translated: CASSIWGEQFF.

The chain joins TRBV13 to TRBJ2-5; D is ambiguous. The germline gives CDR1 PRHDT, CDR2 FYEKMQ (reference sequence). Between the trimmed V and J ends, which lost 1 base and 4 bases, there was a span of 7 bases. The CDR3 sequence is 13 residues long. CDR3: CASSLERGETQYF. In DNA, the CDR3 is TGTGCCAGCAGCTTAGAACGTGGAGAGACCCAGTACTTC.

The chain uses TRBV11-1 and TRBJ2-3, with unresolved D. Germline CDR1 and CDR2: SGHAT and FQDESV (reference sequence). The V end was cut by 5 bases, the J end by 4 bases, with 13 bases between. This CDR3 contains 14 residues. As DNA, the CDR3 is TGTGCCAGCAGCCCCCTTTCGGGCTCAGATACGCAGTATTTT. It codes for CASSPLSGSDTQYF.

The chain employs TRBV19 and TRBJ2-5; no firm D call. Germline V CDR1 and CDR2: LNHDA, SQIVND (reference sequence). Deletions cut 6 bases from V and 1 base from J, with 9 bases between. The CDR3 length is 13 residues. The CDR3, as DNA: TGTGCCAGTAGCGCGGCTACCCAAGAGACCCAGTACTTC. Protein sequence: CASSAATQETQYF.

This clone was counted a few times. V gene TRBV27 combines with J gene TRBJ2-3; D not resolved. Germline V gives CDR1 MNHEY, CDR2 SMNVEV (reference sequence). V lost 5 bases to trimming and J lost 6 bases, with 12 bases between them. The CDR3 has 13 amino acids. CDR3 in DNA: TGTGCCAGCAGTGACCTTTCTAGGGATACGCAGTATTTT. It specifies CASSDLSRDTQYF.

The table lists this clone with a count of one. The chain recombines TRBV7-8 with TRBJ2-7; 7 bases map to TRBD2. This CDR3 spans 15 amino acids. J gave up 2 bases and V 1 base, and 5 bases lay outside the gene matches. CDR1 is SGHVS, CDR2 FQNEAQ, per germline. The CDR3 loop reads CASSLGGGSAYEQYF. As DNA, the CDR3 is TGTGCCAGCAGCTTAGGGGGCGGGAGTGCCTACGAGCAGTACTTC.

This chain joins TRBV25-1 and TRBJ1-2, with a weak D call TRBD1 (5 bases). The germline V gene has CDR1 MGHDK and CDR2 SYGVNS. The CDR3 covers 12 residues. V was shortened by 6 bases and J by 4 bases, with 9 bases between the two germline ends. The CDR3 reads CASRRGGYGYTF. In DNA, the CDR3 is TGTGCCAGCAGAAGGGGCGGCTATGGCTACACCTTC.